These 14 T cell receptor beta chains were all obtained from the same sample, sequenced in a study of blood T cell repertoires in COVID-19. Measured with immunoSEQ multiplex PCR; TCRdb has only the in-frame clones, and not every one. Of 60,000 to 65,000 clones in the sample, 78% were seen once. Sequenced sample: peripheral blood. These receptor sequences come from a man between 60 and 75 years old with COVID-19, enrolled during active disease.

V is TRBV5-1 and J is TRBJ2-7; 8 positions match TRBD1. The CDR3 is 13 amino acids. J lost 6 bases, V lost 4 bases, and 6 bases had no gene match. CDR1 is SGHRS and CDR2 is YFSETQ in the germline V gene. CDR3 loop: CASSIGQGVEQYF. The CDR3 coding sequence is TGCGCCAGCAGCATAGGACAGGGTGTCGAGCAGTACTTC.

The chain uses TRBV20-1 and TRBJ2-3; the match to TRBD2 covers 10 bases. From germline, CDR1 is DFQATT and CDR2 SNEGSKA (reference sequence). V was pared by 3 bases and J by 8 bases, with 5 bases of the junction left unmatched. The CDR3 totals 13 residues. CDR3 protein: CSASSGGKGTQYF. The DNA of the CDR3 is TGCAGTGCTAGTAGCGGGGGGAAGGGTACGCAGTATTTT.

The rearrangement joins TRBV7-9 to TRBJ2-3; no clear D. Germline V gives CDR1 SEHNR, CDR2 FQNEAQ (reference sequence). V was clipped by 4 bases and J by 2 bases, with 10 bases between them. The CDR3 runs 14 residues. The CDR3 sequence is CASSSVTATDTQYF. CDR3 nucleotide sequence: TGTGCCAGCAGCTCAGTGACTGCCACAGATACGCAGTATTTT.

The chain is built from TRBV27 and TRBJ2-2, with TRBD1 matching 8 bases. Germline V gene data show CDR1 as MNHEY and CDR2 as SMNVEV (reference sequence). The V and J ends lost 3 bases and 10 bases, in that order; junction bases with no gene match: 4. CDR3 length equals 13 residues. CDR3 coding DNA: TGTGCCAGCAGTTTTCAGGGGGCGATGGAGCTGTTTTTT. It is translated as CASSFQGAMELFF.

The chain couples TRBV6-4 to TRBJ1-2; the D gene is possibly TRBD1 (5 bases). This CDR3 region has 12 residues. Germline assignment: CDR1 MRHNA and CDR2 SNTAGT. The V gene lost 7 bases and the J gene lost 2 bases, with 8 bases spanning the gap. CDR3 region: CASNRGNYGYTF. The CDR3 nucleotides are TGTGCCAGCAACCGGGGGAACTATGGCTACACCTTC.

CDR3 residues: CASGLTGGQPQHF. DNA for the CDR3: TGTGCTAGTGGGTTGACAGGGGGCCAGCCCCAGCATTTT. The chain has TRBV12-5 and TRBJ1-5; 10 positions agree with TRBD1. The V gene end was trimmed by 6 bases and the J gene end by 7 bases; junction bases not matched to a gene: 3. CDR1 is LGHNT, CDR2 FRNRAP, per germline. This CDR3 region has 13 residues.

The table lists this clone with a few counts. This sequence joins TRBV28 and TRBJ2-7, with TRBD2 matching 11 bases. The CDR3 runs 15 residues. Unmatched junction bases numbered 7, after V lost 6 bases and J lost 3 bases. Germline CDR1 reads MDHEN; CDR2 reads SYDVKM. The CDR3 DNA reads as TGTGCCAGCAGCCCATCAACTAGCGGGGGCTACGAGCAGTACTTC. This sequence encodes CASSPSTSGGYEQYF.

The J gene is TRBJ2-3, the V gene TRBV10-1; D is ambiguous. The germline V gene has CDR1 WNHNN and CDR2 SYGVQD (reference sequence). V was trimmed by 2 bases and J by 4 bases, leaving 10 bases between them. The CDR3 covers 14 residues. The DNA for the CDR3 is TGCGCCAGCAGTGAGACTGGGCACGCAGATACGCAGTATTTT. Translated, it gives CASSETGHADTQYF.

This chain joins TRBV2 and TRBJ2-6; D remains unclear. This CDR3 region has 14 residues. The V and J ends lost 10 bases and 0 bases respectively, with 10 bases between them. Germline lookup yields CDR1 SNHLY and CDR2 FYNNEI. The CDR3 DNA is TGTGCCACCGCTTCGCGCTCTGGGGCCAACGTCCTGACTTTC. This gives the protein CATASRSGANVLTF.

This sequence joins TRBV19 and TRBJ1-4; 7 bases map to TRBD1. The V gene's germline CDR1 is LNHDA and CDR2 SQIVND (reference sequence). After removal of 6 bases from V and 4 bases from J, the junction contained 14 bases not matched to a gene. This CDR3 has 17 amino acids. The CDR3 reads CASSPSAWQGGNEKLFF. Written as DNA, the CDR3 is TGTGCCAGTAGCCCCTCCGCATGGCAGGGGGGTAATGAAAAACTGTTTTTT.

This clone appeared many times. The chain is built from TRBV7-9 and TRBJ1-1, with D possibly matching TRBD1 (6 bases). This CDR3 comprises 15 residues. Trimming left V 5 bases short and J 1 base short, with 14 bases between. CDR1 is SEHNR, CDR2 FQNEAQ, per germline (reference sequence). The CDR3 sequence is CASSITRTENTEAFF. Here the CDR3 DNA reads TGTGCCAGCAGCATTACTAGGACAGAGAACACTGAAGCTTTCTTT.

The table lists this clone with a count of one. This sequence joins TRBV6-5 and TRBJ2-7, with 10 bases identical to TRBD1. The CDR3 length is 15 residues. Germline trimming cut 6 bases from V and 1 base from J; bases unmatched to any gene: 6. CDR1 is MNHEY and CDR2 is SVGAGI in the germline V gene. CDR3 amino acids: CASRAPGQGSYEQYF. In DNA form, the CDR3 reads TGTGCCAGCAGGGCACCGGGACAGGGGTCCTACGAGCAGTACTTC.

V is TRBV21-1 and J is TRBJ1-2. TRBV21-1 is noted as a pseudogene. The CDR3 is 13 residues long. The CDR3 loop reads CASSGGEPYGYTF. The CDR3 coding sequence is TGTGCCAGCAGCGGGGGGGAGCCCTATGGCTACACCTTC.

The V gene is TRBV19, the J gene TRBJ2-7; TRBD1 aligns across 9 bases. This CDR3 is built from 13 residues. Germline CDR1 and CDR2: LNHDA and SQIVND (reference sequence). The V and J ends lost 5 bases and 3 bases, in that order; junction bases with no gene match: 2. CDR3 sequence (DNA): TGTGCCAGTAGTTCGGGACAGGGCTACGAGCAGTACTTC. It yields the protein CASSSGQGYEQYF.